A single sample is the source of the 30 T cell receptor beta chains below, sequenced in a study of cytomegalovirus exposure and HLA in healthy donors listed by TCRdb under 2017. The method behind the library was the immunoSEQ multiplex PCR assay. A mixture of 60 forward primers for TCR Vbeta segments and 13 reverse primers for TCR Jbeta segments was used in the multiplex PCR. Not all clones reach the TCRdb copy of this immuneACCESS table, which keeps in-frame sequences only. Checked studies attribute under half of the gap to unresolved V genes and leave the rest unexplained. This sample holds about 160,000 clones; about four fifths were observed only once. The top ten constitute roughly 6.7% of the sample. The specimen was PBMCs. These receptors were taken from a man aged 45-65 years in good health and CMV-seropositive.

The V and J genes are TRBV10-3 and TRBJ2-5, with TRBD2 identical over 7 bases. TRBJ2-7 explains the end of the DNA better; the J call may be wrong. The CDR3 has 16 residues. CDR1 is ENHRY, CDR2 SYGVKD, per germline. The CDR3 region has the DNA TGTGCCATCAGTGAGTCGATGGGTCTAGCGGTGTACGAGCAGTACTTC. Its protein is CAISESMGLAVYEQYF.

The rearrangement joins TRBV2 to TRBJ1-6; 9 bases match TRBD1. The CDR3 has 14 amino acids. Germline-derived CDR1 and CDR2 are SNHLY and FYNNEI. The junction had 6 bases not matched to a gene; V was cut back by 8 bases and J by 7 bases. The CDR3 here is CASGGTGRNSPLHF. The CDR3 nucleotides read TGTGCCAGCGGGGGGACAGGGAGAAATTCACCCCTCCACTTT. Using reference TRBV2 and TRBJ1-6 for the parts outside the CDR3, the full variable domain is EPEVTQTPSHQVTQMGQEVILRCVPISNHLYFYWYRQILGQKVEFLVSFYNNEISEKSEIFDDQFSVERPDGSNFTLKIRSTKLEDSAMYFCASGGTGRNSPLHFGNGTRLTVT.

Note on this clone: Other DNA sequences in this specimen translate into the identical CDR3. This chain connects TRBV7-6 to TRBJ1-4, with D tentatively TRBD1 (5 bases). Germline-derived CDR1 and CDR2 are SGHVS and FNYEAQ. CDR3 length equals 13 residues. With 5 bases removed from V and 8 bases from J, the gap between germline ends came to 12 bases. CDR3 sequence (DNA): TGTGCCAGCAGCCCAGTTGGGGGGGAAAAACTGTTTTTT. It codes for CASSPVGGEKLFF.

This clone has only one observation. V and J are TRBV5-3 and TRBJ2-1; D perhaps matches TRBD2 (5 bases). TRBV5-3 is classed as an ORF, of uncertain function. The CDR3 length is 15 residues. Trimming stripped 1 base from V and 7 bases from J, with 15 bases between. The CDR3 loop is CARSLLETKRNEQFF. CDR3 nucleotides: TGTGCCAGAAGCTTGCTAGAGACTAAGAGGAATGAGCAGTTCTTC.

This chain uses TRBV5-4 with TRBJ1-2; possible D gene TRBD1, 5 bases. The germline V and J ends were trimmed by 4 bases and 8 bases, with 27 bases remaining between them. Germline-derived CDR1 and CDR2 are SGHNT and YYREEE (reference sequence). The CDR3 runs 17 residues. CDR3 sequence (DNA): TGTGCCAGCAGCCCCGCTCAAGGGAGGGGTGAGTCGGCCGGCTACACCTTC. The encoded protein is CASSPAQGRGESAGYTF.

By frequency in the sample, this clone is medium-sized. CDR3 sequence (DNA): TGTGCCAGCAGCCAACTTAGCGGACCTGCCTACGAGCAGTACTTC. Translation gives CASSQLSGPAYEQYF. The J gene is TRBJ2-7, the V gene TRBV4-2; a possible D gene is TRBD2 (6 bases). The germline V gene has CDR1 LGHNA and CDR2 YNFKEQ. The CDR3 consists of 15 residues. The V and J ends lost 2 bases and 2 bases respectively, with 13 bases between them.

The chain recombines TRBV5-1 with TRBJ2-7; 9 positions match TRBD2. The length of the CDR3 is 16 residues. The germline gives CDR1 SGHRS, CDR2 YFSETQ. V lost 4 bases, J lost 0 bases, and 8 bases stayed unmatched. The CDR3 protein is CASSLLPSGDSYEQYF. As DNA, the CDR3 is TGCGCCAGCAGCCTGTTACCTAGCGGGGACTCCTACGAGCAGTACTTC.

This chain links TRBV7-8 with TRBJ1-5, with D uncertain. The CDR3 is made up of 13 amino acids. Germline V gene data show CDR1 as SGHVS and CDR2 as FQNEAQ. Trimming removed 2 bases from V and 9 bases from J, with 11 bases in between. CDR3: CASSLTGLLPQHF. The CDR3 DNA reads TGTGCCAGCAGCTTAACCGGGTTGTTGCCCCAGCATTTT.

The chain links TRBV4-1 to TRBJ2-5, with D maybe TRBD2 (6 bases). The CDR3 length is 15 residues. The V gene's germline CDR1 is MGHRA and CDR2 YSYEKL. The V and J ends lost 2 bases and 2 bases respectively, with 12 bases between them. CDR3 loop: CASSQSGSLQETQYF. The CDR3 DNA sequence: TGCGCCAGCAGCCAAAGCGGGTCATTACAAGAGACCCAGTACTTC.

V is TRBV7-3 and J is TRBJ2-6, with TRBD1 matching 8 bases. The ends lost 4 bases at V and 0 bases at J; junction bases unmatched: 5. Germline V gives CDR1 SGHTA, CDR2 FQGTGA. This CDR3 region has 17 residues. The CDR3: CASSSFGQGSGANVLTF. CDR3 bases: TGTGCCAGCAGCTCATTCGGACAGGGCTCTGGGGCCAACGTCCTGACTTTC.

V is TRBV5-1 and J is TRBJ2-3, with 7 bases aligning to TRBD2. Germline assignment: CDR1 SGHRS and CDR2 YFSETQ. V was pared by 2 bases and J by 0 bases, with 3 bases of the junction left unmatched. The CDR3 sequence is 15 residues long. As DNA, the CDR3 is TGCGCCAGCAGCTTCAGGACTAGTAGCACAGATACGCAGTATTTT. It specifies CASSFRTSSTDTQYF.

CDR3 region: CASRLLAGGTDTQYF. CDR3 nucleotides: TGTGCCAGCAGGTTACTAGCGGGAGGCACAGATACGCAGTATTTT. The V call is TRBV2, the J call TRBJ2-3; 11 bases map to TRBD2. The V gene end was trimmed by 6 bases and the J gene end by 1 base; junction bases not matched to a gene: 3. The length of the CDR3 is 15 residues. Germline V CDR1 and CDR2: SNHLY, FYNNEI.

The DNA of the CDR3 is TGTGCCAGCAGGAAGACAGGGGAAAGCACTGAAGCTTTCTTT. Residues: CASRKTGESTEAFF. This sequence joins TRBV2 and TRBJ1-1, with 8 nucleotides matching TRBD1. The CDR3 covers 14 residues. Trimming at V came to 6 bases and at J to 4 bases, leaving 7 bases not matched to a gene. In germline, CDR1 is SNHLY, CDR2 FYNNEI.

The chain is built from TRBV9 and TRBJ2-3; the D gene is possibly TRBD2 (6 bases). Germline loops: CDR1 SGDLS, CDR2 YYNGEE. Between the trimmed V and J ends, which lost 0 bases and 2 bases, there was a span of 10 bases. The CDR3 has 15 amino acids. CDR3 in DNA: TGTGCCAGCAGCGTAGATGGACTAATCACAGATACGCAGTATTTT. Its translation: CASSVDGLITDTQYF.

The CDR3 spells CASSLGRDTQYF. The CDR3, as DNA: TGTGCCAGCAGCTTAGGGAGGGATACGCAGTATTTT. The rearrangement joins TRBV5-4 to TRBJ2-3; the D gene is possibly TRBD2 (6 bases). V shed 2 bases and J shed 6 bases, with 7 bases lying between them. CDR3 size: 12 residues. The germline CDR1 and CDR2 sequences are SGHNT and YYREEE (reference sequence).

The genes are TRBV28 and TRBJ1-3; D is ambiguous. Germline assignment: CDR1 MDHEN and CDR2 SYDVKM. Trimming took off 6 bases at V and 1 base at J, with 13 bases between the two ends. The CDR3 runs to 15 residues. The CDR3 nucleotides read TGTGCCAGCAGAGACCCCCCGCGGTCTGGAAACACCATATATTTT. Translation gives CASRDPPRSGNTIYF.

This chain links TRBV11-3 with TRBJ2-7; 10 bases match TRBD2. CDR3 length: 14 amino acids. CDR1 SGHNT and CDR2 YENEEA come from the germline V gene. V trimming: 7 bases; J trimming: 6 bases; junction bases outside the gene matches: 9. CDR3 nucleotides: TGTGCCAGCACCAGGGGAGCGGGAGGGCGCGAGCAGTACTTC. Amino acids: CASTRGAGGREQYF.

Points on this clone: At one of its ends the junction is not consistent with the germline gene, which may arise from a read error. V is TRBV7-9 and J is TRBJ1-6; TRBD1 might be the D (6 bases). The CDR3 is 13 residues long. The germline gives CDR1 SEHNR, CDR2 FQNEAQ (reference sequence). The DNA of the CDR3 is TGTTCCAGCAGCTCGGACAGAAATTCACCCCTCCACTTT. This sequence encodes CSSSSDRNSPLHF.

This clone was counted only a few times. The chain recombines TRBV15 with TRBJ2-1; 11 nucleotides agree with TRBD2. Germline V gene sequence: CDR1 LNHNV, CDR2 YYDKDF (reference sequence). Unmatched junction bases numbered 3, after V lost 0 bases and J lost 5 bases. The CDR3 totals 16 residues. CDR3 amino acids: CATSRDGTSGHNEQFF. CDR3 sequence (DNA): TGTGCCACCAGCAGAGACGGGACTAGCGGTCACAATGAGCAGTTCTTC.

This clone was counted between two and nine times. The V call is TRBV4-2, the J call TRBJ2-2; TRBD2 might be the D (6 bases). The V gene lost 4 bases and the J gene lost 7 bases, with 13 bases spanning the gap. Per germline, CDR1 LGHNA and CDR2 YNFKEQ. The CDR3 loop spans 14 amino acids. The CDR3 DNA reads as TGTGCCAGCAGCCGCCGGGAGATGGACGGGGAGCTGTTTTTT. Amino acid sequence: CASSRREMDGELFF.

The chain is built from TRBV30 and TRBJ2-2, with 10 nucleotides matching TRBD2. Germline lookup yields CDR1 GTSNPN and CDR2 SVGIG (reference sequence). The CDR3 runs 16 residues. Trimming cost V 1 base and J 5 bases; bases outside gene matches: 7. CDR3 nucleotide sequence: TGTGCCTGGAGTGCCCTAGCGGGAGCGTTAACCGGGGAGCTGTTTTTT. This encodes CAWSALAGALTGELFF.

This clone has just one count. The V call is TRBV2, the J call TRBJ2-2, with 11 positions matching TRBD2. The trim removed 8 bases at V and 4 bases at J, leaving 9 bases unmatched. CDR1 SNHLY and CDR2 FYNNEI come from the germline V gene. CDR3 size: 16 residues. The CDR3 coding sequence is TGTGCCAGCTCTGAAGAACTAGCGGGAGTCACCGGGGAGCTGTTTTTT. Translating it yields CASSEELAGVTGELFF.

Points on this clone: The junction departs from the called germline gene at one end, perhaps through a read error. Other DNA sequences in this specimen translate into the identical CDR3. CDR3 coding DNA: TGTGCCAGCAGCTTGGGGTCCCCGAGGAATGAAAAGCTGTTTTTT. Amino acids: CASSLGSPRNEKLFF. The genes are TRBV5-4 and TRBJ1-4; D is uncertain. The germline V gene has CDR1 SGHNT and CDR2 YYREEE (reference sequence). The CDR3 is 15 amino acids.

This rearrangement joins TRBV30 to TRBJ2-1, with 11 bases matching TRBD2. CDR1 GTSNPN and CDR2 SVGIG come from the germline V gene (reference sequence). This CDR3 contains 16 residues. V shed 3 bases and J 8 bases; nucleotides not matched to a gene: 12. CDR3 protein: CAWRTPIAGGPYEQFF. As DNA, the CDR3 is TGTGCCTGGAGGACCCCAATAGCGGGAGGGCCTTATGAGCAGTTCTTC.

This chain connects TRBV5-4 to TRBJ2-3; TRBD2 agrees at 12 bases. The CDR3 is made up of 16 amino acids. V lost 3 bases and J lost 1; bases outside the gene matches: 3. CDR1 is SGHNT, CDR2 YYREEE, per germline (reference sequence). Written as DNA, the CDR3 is TGTGCCAGCAGCTCTCGACTAGCGGGAGGCACAGATACGCAGTATTTT. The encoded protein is CASSSRLAGGTDTQYF.

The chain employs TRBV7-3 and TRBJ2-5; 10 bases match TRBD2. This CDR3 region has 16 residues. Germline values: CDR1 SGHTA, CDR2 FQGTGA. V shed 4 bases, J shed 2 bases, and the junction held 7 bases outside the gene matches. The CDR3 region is CASSSGLADSQETQYF. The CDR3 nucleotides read TGTGCCAGCAGCTCAGGACTAGCGGACTCACAAGAGACCCAGTACTTC.

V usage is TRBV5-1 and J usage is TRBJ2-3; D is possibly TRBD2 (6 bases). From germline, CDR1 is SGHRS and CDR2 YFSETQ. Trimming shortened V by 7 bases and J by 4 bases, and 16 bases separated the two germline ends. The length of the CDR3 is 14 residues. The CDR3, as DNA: TGCGCCAGCGGCGAAGGGACTGACCCAGATACGCAGTATTTT. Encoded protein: CASGEGTDPDTQYF.

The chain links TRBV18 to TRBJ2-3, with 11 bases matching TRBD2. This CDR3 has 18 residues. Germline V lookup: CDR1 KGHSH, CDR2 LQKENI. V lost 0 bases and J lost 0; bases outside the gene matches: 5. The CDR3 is CASSPPALAGGSTDTQYF. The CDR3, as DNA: TGTGCCAGCTCACCACCGGCGCTAGCGGGAGGAAGCACAGATACGCAGTATTTT.

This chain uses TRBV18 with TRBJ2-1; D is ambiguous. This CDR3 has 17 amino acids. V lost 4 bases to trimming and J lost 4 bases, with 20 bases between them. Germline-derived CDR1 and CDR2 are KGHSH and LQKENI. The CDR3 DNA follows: TGTGCCAGCTCACTATTGTTTACTTCCGTGAAATACAATGAGCAGTTCTTC. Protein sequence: CASSLLFTSVKYNEQFF.

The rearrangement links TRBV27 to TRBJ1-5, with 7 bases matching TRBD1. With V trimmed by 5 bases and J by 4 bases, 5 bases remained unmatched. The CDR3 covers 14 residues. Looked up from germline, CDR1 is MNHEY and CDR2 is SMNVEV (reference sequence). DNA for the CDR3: TGTGCCAGCAGTCCCCAGGACAGGAATCAGCCCCAGCATTTT. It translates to CASSPQDRNQPQHF.